This passage covers 32 T cell receptor beta chains from one sample sequenced in a study of blood T cell repertoires in COVID-19. Produced via immunoSEQ multiplex PCR; TCRdb's table is partial and in-frame only. Of more than 95,000 clones listed, more than 75% are singletons. Specimen: peripheral blood. These receptors came from a human donor in a cohort sampled during active COVID-19.

This chain links TRBV2 with TRBJ2-5; 9 bases are a match to TRBD1. CDR1 and CDR2 (germline): SNHLY, FYNNEI. The CDR3 is 14 residues long. J lost 5 bases, V lost 6 bases, and 7 bases had no gene match. The CDR3 loop is CASRVRDRAETQYF. The CDR3 DNA is TGTGCCAGCAGGGTCCGGGACAGGGCCGAGACCCAGTACTTC.

The gene calls are TRBV12-3 or TRBV12-4 and TRBJ1-1; 7 bases map to TRBD1. The J segment lost 5 bases and the V segment lost 6 bases, leaving 6 bases of the junction unmatched. CDR3 length equals 13 residues. The CDR3 sequence: CASSQQGRTEAFF. The CDR3 DNA is TGTGCCAGCAGCCAACAGGGGAGGACTGAAGCTTTCTTT.

The chain employs TRBV19 and TRBJ1-5; unclear D gene. Trimming removed 0 bases from V and 9 bases from J, with 9 bases in between. CDR3 length equals 13 residues. The germline V gene has CDR1 LNHDA and CDR2 SQIVND (reference sequence). Here the CDR3 reads CASSIDGPGPQHF. DNA of the CDR3: TGTGCCAGTAGTATAGACGGTCCCGGGCCCCAGCATTTT.

The chain employs TRBV6-6 and TRBJ1-5; D remains ambiguous. The CDR3 contains 15 residues. The V gene's germline CDR1 is MNHNY and CDR2 SVGAGI (reference sequence). Trimming pared 4 bases from V and 0 bases from J, leaving 10 bases between. DNA for the CDR3: TGTGCCAGCAGTTTTTACAGAGATAGCAATCAGCCCCAGCATTTT. Protein: CASSFYRDSNQPQHF.

Notes on this clone: The germline gene is not matched at one end of the junction; a read error may be the cause. The gene calls are TRBV12-5 and TRBJ2-1; D is possibly TRBD2 (5 bases). Germline CDR1 is LGHNT and CDR2 is FRNRAP. CDR3 length: 12 amino acids. CDR3 nucleotides: TGTGCTAGTGGTTTGCTAAACAGCGGCCCCGTCTTC. Translation gives CASGLLNSGPVF.

V usage is TRBV29-1 and J usage is TRBJ2-1; 7 positions agree with TRBD1. This CDR3 region has 12 residues. Germline V CDR1 and CDR2: SQVTM, ANQGSEA. J lost 6 bases, V lost 7 bases, and 6 bases had no gene match. In DNA form, the CDR3 reads TGCAGCGCGCGGGCAGGGGGCAATGAGCAGTTCTTC. Translation gives CSARAGGNEQFF.

CDR3 in amino acids: CASSLGTRGGYYGYTF. The CDR3, as DNA: TGTGCCAGCAGCTTGGGAACTCGAGGGGGTTACTATGGCTACACCTTC. This rearrangement joins TRBV28 to TRBJ1-2; a possible D gene is TRBD1 (6 bases). CDR1 is MDHEN and CDR2 is SYDVKM in the germline V gene. The CDR3 extends over 16 amino acids. The V end was cut by 6 bases, the J end by 3 bases, with 20 bases between.

This clone showed up just once. V is TRBV28 and J is TRBJ2-1, with 8 bases aligning to TRBD2. Germline V gene sequence: CDR1 MDHEN, CDR2 SYDVKM. The CDR3 sequence is 14 residues long. Trimming removed 8 bases from V and 3 bases from J; junction bases left unmatched: 6. This chain's CDR3 is CASVRREGYNEQFF. In nucleotides, the CDR3 is TGTGCCAGCGTGAGACGGGAGGGCTACAATGAGCAGTTCTTC. Complete variable domain (other parts from reference TRBV28 and TRBJ2-1): DVKVTQSSRYLVKRTGEKVFLECVQDMDHENMFWYRQDPGLGLRLIYFSYDVKMKEKGDIPEGYSVSREKKERFSLILESASTNQTSMYLCASVRREGYNEQFFGPGTRLTVL.

The chain is built from TRBV29-1 and TRBJ1-1; D not certain. Germline CDR1 reads SQVTM; CDR2 reads ANQGSEA. Trimming left V 7 bases short and J 4 bases short, with 10 bases between. The CDR3 has 11 amino acids. The CDR3 DNA reads TGCAGCGCCTCGCTCGGCACTGAAGCTTTCTTT. Translation: CSASLGTEAFF.

This sequence joins TRBV2 and TRBJ2-6; 11 bases line up with TRBD1. Unmatched junction bases numbered 8, after V lost 3 bases and J lost 1 base. Germline CDR1 SNHLY, CDR2 FYNNEI. The CDR3 has 19 residues. In DNA form, the CDR3 reads TGTGCCAGCAGTGAGTTGATTTGGGACAGGGGGTCTGGGGCCAACGTCCTGACTTTC. It encodes CASSELIWDRGSGANVLTF.

This clone was observed a few times. The chain combines TRBV24-1 with TRBJ2-3; tentative D call: TRBD2 (6 bases). Germline V gives CDR1 KGHDR, CDR2 SFDVKD. This CDR3 is 15 amino acids long. V was shortened by 9 bases and J by 3 bases, with 18 bases between the two germline ends. CDR3 in DNA: TGTGCCACCGCGGTGGGTGGGAGGAGAACAGATACGCAGTATTTT. Translating it yields CATAVGGRRTDTQYF.

V usage is TRBV5-4 and J usage is TRBJ2-7; TRBD1 is a possible D gene (5 bases). The germline V and J ends were trimmed by 2 bases and 2 bases, with 8 bases remaining between them. Germline V CDR1 and CDR2: SGHNT, YYREEE (reference sequence). The CDR3 spans 13 residues. The CDR3 DNA reads TGTGCCAGCAGCTTAGGGGATACCTACGAGCAGTACTTC. Amino acids: CASSLGDTYEQYF. The full variable domain, rest sourced from reference TRBV5-4 and TRBJ2-7, is ETGVTQSPTHLIKTRGQQVTLRCSSQSGHNTVSWYQQALGQGPQFIFQYYREEENGRGNFPPRFSGLQFPNYSSELNVNALELDDSALYLCASSLGDTYEQYFGPGTRLTVT.

V and J are TRBV30 and TRBJ1-6, with a weak D call TRBD1 (5 bases). Germline-derived CDR1 and CDR2 are GTSNPN and SVGIG (reference sequence). This CDR3 has 16 residues. The ends were cut back, 0 bases at V and 7 bases at J, with 16 bases in the middle. CDR3 sequence (DNA): TGTGCCTGGAGTGTGCCGGTAGGGGTTGCCAATTCACCCCTCCACTTT. Protein: CAWSVPVGVANSPLHF.

The chain carries TRBV10-1 and TRBJ2-1; 11 nucleotides agree with TRBD2. The germline V gene has CDR1 WNHNN and CDR2 SYGVQD (reference sequence). Trimming at V came to 4 bases and at J to 9 bases, leaving 5 bases not matched to a gene. The CDR3 sequence is 14 residues long. The CDR3 DNA follows: TGCGCCAGCAGTGGGGGGACTAGCGGCACTGAGCAGTTCTTC. Its protein product is CASSGGTSGTEQFF.

V gene TRBV7-3 combines with J gene TRBJ2-5, with TRBD2 matching 7 bases. The CDR3 is 15 amino acids. CDR1 is SGHTA, CDR2 FQGTGA, per germline. Trimming took 5 bases from V and 2 from J; bases not matched to a gene: 8. The CDR3 DNA sequence: TGTGCCAGCAGCAGAGGGCCTAGCGGACAAGAGACCCAGTACTTC. This gives the protein CASSRGPSGQETQYF.

This chain connects TRBV19 to TRBJ1-1; a possible D gene is TRBD1 (6 bases). The CDR3 has 13 amino acids. Germline V CDR1 and CDR2: LNHDA, SQIVND (reference sequence). CDR3 in amino acids: CAITGLSNTEAFF. CDR3 bases: TGTGCGATCACAGGGCTGTCGAACACTGAAGCTTTCTTT.

This clone has just a few counts. The V call is TRBV9, the J call TRBJ2-1; D uncertain. The germline CDR1 and CDR2 sequences are SGDLS and YYNGEE. Trimming took 0 bases from V and 1 from J, leaving 5 bases between them. The CDR3 runs to 14 residues. This CDR3 is CASSVDSSYNEQFF. CDR3 DNA: TGTGCCAGCAGCGTAGACAGTTCCTACAATGAGCAGTTCTTC.

The chain uses TRBV2 and TRBJ2-7; 10 nucleotides line up with TRBD1. V was clipped by 6 bases and J by 6 bases; unmatched bases: 8. Germline lookup yields CDR1 SNHLY and CDR2 FYNNEI. The CDR3 is made up of 14 amino acids. CDR3 sequence: CASSATGGRREQYF. CDR3 coding DNA: TGTGCCAGCAGCGCGACAGGGGGCCGGCGCGAGCAGTACTTC.

The V gene is TRBV9, the J gene TRBJ2-1; D perhaps matches TRBD1 (5 bases). The V gene's germline CDR1 is SGDLS and CDR2 YYNGEE. This CDR3 contains 14 residues. V was shortened by 3 bases and J by 0 bases, with 7 bases between the two germline ends. CDR3 coding DNA: TGTGCCAGCAGCGCCGACAGCTCCTACAATGAGCAGTTCTTC. Protein product: CASSADSSYNEQFF.

This sequence joins TRBV3-1 (or the pseudogene TRBV3-2) and TRBJ2-1; D remains ambiguous. The CDR3 length is 12 residues. Germline CDR1 LGHDT, CDR2 YNNKEL (reference sequence). Trimming took 4 bases from V and 1 from J, leaving 2 bases between them. CDR3: CASSPSYNEQFF. The DNA of the CDR3 is TGTGCCAGCAGCCCGTCCTACAATGAGCAGTTCTTC.

Concerning this clone: Germline is not matched at one junction end, which may reflect a read error. The rearrangement links TRBV11-2 to TRBJ2-2; 10 bases line up with TRBD2. Per the germline V gene, CDR1 is SGHAT and CDR2 is FQNNGV. This CDR3 comprises 16 residues. This CDR3 is CASSSLAGAENGELFF. The CDR3 coding sequence is TGTGCCAGCAGCTCTCTAGCGGGGGCCGAAAACGGGGAGCTTTTTTTT.

The V call is TRBV18, the J call TRBJ2-5; 8 nucleotides match TRBD1. Unmatched junction bases numbered 5, after V lost 1 base and J lost 4 bases. There are 15 residues in the CDR3. Germline V gives CDR1 KGHSH, CDR2 LQKENI. CDR3 protein: CASSPLTGEGETQYF. CDR3 in DNA: TGTGCCAGCTCACCACTGACAGGGGAAGGAGAGACCCAGTACTTC.

The chain has TRBV5-6 and TRBJ2-2; 7 nucleotides align to TRBD2. V trimming: 4 bases; J trimming: 5 bases; junction bases outside the gene matches: 11. This CDR3 is 16 amino acids long. Germline V gene sequence: CDR1 SGHDT, CDR2 YYEEEE. This CDR3 is CASSAPGGSITGELFF. CDR3 sequence (DNA): TGTGCCAGCAGCGCCCCGGGCGGGAGTATAACCGGGGAGCTGTTTTTT.

This chain joins TRBV18 and TRBJ2-1; 9 bases fit TRBD2. Trimming removed 3 bases from V and 4 bases from J; junction bases left unmatched: 7. The CDR3 totals 16 residues. From germline, CDR1 is KGHSH and CDR2 LQKENI. The CDR3 sequence: CASSPEAGGLYNEQFF. The CDR3 DNA is TGTGCCAGCTCACCCGAGGCGGGGGGGCTTTACAATGAGCAGTTCTTC.

The chain recombines TRBV7-9 with TRBJ2-7, with TRBD1 identical over 7 bases. The V and J ends lost 4 bases and 6 bases, in that order; junction bases with no gene match: 15. CDR1 and CDR2 (germline): SEHNR, FQNEAQ (reference sequence). The CDR3 covers 16 residues. In DNA form, the CDR3 reads TGTGCCAGCAGCTCCCCCCCACGAGGGGGCCTCTTCGAGCAGTACTTC. This sequence encodes CASSSPPRGGLFEQYF.

The chain combines TRBV30 with TRBJ1-1; tentative D call: TRBD1 (6 bases). CDR3 length equals 14 residues. V was clipped by 8 bases and J by 1 base, with 17 bases between them. The germline gives CDR1 GTSNPN, CDR2 SVGIG (reference sequence). The CDR3 loop is CATSVGQPNTEAFF. CDR3 bases: TGTGCCACGTCCGTCGGACAGCCGAACACTGAAGCTTTCTTT.

The chain links TRBV5-4 to TRBJ1-1, with D possibly being TRBD1 (5 bases). With 5 bases removed from V and 3 bases from J, the gap between germline ends came to 14 bases. Germline V gene sequence: CDR1 SGHNT, CDR2 YYREEE (reference sequence). The CDR3 spans 14 residues. The CDR3 DNA is TGTGCCAGCAGGCACCGTACAGGAGACACTGAAGCTTTCTTT. Its protein is CASRHRTGDTEAFF.

This sequence joins TRBV11-3 and TRBJ2-3, with 8 bases identical to TRBD2. The CDR3 extends over 16 amino acids. V was pared by 1 base and J by 6 bases, with 9 bases of the junction left unmatched. Germline-derived CDR1 and CDR2 are SGHNT and YENEEA. The CDR3 spells CASSLVSSGSEDTQYF. The DNA for the CDR3 is TGTGCCAGCAGCTTAGTGTCTAGCGGGTCTGAGGATACGCAGTATTTT.

This rearrangement joins TRBV7-9 to TRBJ1-4; D is uncertain. This CDR3 spans 15 amino acids. V was trimmed by 1 base and J by 0 bases, leaving 6 bases between them. CDR1 is SEHNR and CDR2 is FQNEAQ in the germline V gene (reference sequence). The CDR3 bases are TGTGCCAGCAGCTTAGACGGTGCAACTAATGAAAAACTGTTTTTT. The encoded protein is CASSLDGATNEKLFF.

The chain couples TRBV5-6 to TRBJ2-2; D is uncertain. This CDR3 comprises 17 residues. V shed 1 base and J shed 7 bases, with 20 bases lying between them. Germline V CDR1 and CDR2: SGHDT, YYEEEE. The CDR3 nucleotides are TGTGCCAGCAGCTTGAGTCTAGACGCTAGGTTCGGCGGGGAGCTGTTTTTT. Amino acid sequence: CASSLSLDARFGGELFF.

The chain joins TRBV24-1 to TRBJ2-3; possible D gene TRBD1, 5 bases. CDR1 and CDR2 (germline): KGHDR, SFDVKD. The CDR3 spans 14 residues. The V end lost 8 bases, the J end lost 2 bases, and 13 bases lay between the germline ends. CDR3 residues: CATKKAGNTDTQYF. CDR3 DNA sequence: TGTGCCACCAAAAAGGCAGGGAACACAGATACGCAGTATTTT.

This chain joins TRBV5-5 and TRBJ1-2, with 10 bases identical to TRBD1. The germline V gene has CDR1 SGHKS and CDR2 YYEKEE (reference sequence). V lost 3 bases to trimming and J lost 0 bases; unmatched junction nucleotides: 5. The CDR3 covers 16 residues. The CDR3 region has the DNA TGTGCCAGCAGCTCCCCGGGACAGGGGACTAACTATGGCTACACCTTC. Its protein product is CASSSPGQGTNYGYTF.